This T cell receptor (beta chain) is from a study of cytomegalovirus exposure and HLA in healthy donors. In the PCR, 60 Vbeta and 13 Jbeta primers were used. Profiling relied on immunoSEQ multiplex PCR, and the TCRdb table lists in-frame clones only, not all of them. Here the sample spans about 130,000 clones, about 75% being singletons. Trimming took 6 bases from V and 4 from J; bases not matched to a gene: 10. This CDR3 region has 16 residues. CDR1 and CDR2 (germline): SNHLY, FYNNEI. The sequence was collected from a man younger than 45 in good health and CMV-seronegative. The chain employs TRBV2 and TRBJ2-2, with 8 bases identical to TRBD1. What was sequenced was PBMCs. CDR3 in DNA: TGTGCCAGCAGAGGGCGGACAGGGTCCCGCACCGGGGAGCTGTTTTTT. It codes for CASRGRTGSRTGELFF.